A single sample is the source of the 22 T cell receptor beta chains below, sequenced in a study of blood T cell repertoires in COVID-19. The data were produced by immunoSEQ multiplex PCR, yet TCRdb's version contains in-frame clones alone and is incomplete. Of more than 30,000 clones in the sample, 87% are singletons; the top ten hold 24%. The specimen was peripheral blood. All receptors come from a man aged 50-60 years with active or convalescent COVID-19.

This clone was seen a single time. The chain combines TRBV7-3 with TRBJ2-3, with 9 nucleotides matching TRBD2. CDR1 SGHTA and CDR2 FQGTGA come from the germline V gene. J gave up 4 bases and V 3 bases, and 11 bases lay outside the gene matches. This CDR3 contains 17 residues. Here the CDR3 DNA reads TGTGCCAGCAGCTTCGCCCTGACTAGCGGAAGTCCAGATACGCAGTATTTT. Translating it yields CASSFALTSGSPDTQYF.

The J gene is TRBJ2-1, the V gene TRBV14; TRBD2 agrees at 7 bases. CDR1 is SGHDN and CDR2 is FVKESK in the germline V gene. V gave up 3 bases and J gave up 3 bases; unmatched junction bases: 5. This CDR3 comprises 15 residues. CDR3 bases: TGTGCCAGCAGCCAGTTAGCGGGTAACTACAATGAGCAGTTCTTC. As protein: CASSQLAGNYNEQFF.

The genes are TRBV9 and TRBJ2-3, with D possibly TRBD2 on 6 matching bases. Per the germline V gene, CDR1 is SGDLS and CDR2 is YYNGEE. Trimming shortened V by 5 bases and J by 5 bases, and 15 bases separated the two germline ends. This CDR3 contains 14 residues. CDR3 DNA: TGTGCCAGCAGGGGGACCGCGCGGGGAGATACGCAGTATTTT. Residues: CASRGTARGDTQYF.

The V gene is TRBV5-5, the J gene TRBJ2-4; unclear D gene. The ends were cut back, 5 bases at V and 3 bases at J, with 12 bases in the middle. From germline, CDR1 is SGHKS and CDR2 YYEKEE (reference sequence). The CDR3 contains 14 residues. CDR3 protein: CASRAVGNKNIQYF. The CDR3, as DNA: TGTGCCAGCAGGGCGGTAGGCAACAAAAACATTCAGTACTTC.

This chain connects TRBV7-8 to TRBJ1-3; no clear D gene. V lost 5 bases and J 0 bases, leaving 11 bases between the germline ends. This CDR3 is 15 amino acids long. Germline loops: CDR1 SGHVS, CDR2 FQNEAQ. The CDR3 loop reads CASSLSSSSGNTIYF. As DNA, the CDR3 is TGTGCCAGCAGCCTATCTTCGAGCTCTGGAAACACCATATATTTT.

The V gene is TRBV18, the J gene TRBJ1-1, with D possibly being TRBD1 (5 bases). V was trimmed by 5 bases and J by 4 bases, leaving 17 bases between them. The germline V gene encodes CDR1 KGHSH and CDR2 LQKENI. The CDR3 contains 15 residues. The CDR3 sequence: CASSGLGGRGTEAFF. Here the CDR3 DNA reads TGTGCCAGCTCAGGGCTCGGGGGACGGGGCACTGAAGCTTTCTTT.

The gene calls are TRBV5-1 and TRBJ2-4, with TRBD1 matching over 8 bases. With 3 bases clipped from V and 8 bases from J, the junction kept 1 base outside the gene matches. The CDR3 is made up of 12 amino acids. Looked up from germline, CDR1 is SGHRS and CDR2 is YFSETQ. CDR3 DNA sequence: TGCGCCAGCAGCTCGGACAGGGACATTCAGTACTTC. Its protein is CASSSDRDIQYF.

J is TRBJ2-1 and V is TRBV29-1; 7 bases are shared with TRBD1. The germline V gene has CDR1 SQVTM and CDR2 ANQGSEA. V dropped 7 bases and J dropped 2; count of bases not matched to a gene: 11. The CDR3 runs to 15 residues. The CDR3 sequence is CSAEITGEAYNEQFF. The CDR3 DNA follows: TGCAGCGCCGAGATAACAGGGGAAGCCTACAATGAGCAGTTCTTC.

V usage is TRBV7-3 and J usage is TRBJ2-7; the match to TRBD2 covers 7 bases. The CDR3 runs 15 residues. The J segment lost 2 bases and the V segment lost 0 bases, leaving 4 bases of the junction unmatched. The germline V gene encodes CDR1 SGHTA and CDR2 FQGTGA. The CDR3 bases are TGTGCCAGCAGCTTAACGGGAGGGAATACCTACGAGCAGTACTTC. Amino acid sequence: CASSLTGGNTYEQYF. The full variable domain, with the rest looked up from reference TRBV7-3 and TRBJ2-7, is GAGVSQTPSNKVTEKGKYVELRCDPISGHTALYWYRQSLGQGPEFLIYFQGTGAADDSGLPNDRFFAVRPEGSVSTLKIQRTERGDSAVYLCASSLTGGNTYEQYFGPGTRLTVT.

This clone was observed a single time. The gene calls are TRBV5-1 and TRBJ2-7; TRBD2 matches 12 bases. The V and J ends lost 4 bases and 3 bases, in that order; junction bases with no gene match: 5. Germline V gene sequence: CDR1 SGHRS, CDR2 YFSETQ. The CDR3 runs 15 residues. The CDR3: CASSTGLAGHYEQYF. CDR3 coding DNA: TGCGCCAGCAGCACCGGACTAGCGGGACACTACGAGCAGTACTTC.

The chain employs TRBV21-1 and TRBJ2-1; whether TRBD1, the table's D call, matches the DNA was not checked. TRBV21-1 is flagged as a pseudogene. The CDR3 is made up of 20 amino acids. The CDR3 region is CASSQKVGQGGGVPYNEQFF. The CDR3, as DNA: TGTGCCAGCTCTCAAAAAGTGGGACAGGGAGGGGGTGTACCTTACAATGAGCAGTTCTTC.

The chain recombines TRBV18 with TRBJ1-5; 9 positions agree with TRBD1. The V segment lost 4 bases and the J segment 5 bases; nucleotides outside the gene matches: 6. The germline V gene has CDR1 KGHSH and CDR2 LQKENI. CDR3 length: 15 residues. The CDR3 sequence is CASSQQGAEHQPQHF. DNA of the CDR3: TGTGCCAGCTCACAACAGGGGGCCGAGCATCAGCCCCAGCATTTT.

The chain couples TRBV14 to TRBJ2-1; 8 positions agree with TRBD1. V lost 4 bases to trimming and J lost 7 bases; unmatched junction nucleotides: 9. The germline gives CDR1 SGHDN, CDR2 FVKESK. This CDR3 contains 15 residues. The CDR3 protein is CASSRDRLRGNEQFF. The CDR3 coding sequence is TGTGCCAGCAGCCGGGACAGGCTGAGGGGTAATGAGCAGTTCTTC.

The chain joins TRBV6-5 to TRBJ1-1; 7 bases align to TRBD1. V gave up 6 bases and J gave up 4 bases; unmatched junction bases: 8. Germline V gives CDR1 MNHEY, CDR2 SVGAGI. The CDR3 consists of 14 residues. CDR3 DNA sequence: TGTGCCAGCAGACCGGGGACAGCGGGCACTGAAGCTTTCTTT. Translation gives CASRPGTAGTEAFF.

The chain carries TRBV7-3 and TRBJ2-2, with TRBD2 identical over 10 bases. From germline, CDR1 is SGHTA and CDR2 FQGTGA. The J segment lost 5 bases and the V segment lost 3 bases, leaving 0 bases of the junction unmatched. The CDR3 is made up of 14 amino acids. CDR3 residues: CASSLGLATGELFF. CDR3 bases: TGTGCCAGCAGCTTGGGACTAGCGACCGGGGAGCTGTTTTTT.

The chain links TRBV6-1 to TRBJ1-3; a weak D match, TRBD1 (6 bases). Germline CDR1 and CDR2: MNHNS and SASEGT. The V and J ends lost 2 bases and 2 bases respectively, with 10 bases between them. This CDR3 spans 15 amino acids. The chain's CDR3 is CASSERGGPGNTIYF. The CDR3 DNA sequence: TGTGCCAGCAGTGAACGCGGGGGGCCTGGAAACACCATATATTTT.

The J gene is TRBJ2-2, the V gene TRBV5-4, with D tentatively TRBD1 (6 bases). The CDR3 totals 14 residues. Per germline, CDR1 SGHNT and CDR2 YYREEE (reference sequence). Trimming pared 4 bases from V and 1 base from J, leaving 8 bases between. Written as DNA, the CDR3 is TGTGCCAGCAGCGGGGGCCAGAACACCGGGGAGCTGTTTTTT. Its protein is CASSGGQNTGELFF.

CDR3: CASSPQTGTGGNTGELFF. DNA for the CDR3: TGTGCCAGCTCACCTCAAACCGGGACAGGGGGCAACACCGGGGAGCTGTTTTTT. The gene calls are TRBV18 and TRBJ2-2, with 12 nucleotides matching TRBD1. The V gene's germline CDR1 is KGHSH and CDR2 LQKENI. With V trimmed by 3 bases and J by 2 bases, 7 bases remained unmatched. The CDR3 covers 18 residues.

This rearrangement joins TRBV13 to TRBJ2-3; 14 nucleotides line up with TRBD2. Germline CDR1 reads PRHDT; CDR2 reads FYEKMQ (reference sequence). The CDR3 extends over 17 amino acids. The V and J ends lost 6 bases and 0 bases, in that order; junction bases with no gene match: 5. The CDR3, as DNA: TGTGCCAGCAGAGCCGGGACTAGCGGGGGTAGCACAGATACGCAGTATTTT. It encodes CASRAGTSGGSTDTQYF.

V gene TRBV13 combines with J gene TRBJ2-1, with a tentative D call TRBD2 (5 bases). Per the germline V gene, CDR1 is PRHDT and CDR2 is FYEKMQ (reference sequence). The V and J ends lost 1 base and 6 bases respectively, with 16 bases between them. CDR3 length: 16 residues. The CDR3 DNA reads TGTGCCAGCAGCTTAGAACTACGGGGTTCAGGCAATGAGCAGTTCTTC. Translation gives CASSLELRGSGNEQFF.

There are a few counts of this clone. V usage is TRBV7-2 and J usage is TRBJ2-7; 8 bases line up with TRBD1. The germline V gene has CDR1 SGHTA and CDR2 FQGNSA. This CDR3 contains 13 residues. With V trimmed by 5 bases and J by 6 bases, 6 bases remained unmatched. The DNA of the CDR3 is TGTGCCAGCAGCGTCGGACAGGGAGGCGAGCAGTACGTC. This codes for CASSVGQGGEQYV.

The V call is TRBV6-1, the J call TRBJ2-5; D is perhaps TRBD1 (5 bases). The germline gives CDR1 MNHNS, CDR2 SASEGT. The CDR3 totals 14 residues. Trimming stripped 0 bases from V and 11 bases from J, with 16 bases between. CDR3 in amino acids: CASSEAFHGQKQYF. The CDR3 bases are TGTGCCAGCAGTGAAGCGTTCCACGGACAAAAACAGTACTTC.